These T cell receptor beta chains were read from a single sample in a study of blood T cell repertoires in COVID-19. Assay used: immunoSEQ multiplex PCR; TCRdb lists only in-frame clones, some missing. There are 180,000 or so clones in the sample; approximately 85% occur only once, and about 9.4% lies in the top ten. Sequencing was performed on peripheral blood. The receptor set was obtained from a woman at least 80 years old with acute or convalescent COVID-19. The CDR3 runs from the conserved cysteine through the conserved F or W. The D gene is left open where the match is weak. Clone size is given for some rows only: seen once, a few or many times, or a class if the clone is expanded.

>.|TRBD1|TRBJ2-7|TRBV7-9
TGTGCCAGCAGCTTAGAGACAGGGAAGCAGTACTTC
CASSLETGKQYF
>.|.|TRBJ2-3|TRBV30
TGTGCCTGGAGTTCTTTGGCAGGGGTCACAGATACGCAGTATTTT
CAWSSLAGVTDTQYF
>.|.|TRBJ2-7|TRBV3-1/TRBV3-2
TGTGCCAGCAGCGATGGGGGGGGGCAAACCTACGAGCAGTACTTC
CASSDGGGQTYEQYF
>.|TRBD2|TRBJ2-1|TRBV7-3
TGTGCCAGCAGCTTAATGACTAGCGAGCAGTTCTTC
CASSLMTSEQFF
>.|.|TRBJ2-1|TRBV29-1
TGCAGCGTTGAGGCGGGGGCGTCTGGAGATGAGCAGTTCTTC
CSVEAGASGDEQFF
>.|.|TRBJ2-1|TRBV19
TGTGCCAGTAGTATAGTCAGGGGTAAATACAATGAGCAGTTCTTC
CASSIVRGKYNEQFF
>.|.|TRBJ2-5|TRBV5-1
TGCGCCAGCAGCCTGGGGGGGACAGAAGAGACCCAGTACTTC
CASSLGGTEETQYF
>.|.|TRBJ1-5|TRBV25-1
TGTGCCAGCAGCCTCTCCCTGTATAGCAATCAGCCCCAGCATTTT
CASSLSLYSNQPQHF
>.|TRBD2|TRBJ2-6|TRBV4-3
TGCGCCAGCAGCCCGCTAGCGGGGGCTGGGGCCAACGTCCTGACTTTC
CASSPLAGAGANVLTF
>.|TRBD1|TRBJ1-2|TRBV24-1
TGTGCCACCAGTGATTTCGACAGGGTCGATGGCTACACCTTC
CATSDFDRVDGYTF
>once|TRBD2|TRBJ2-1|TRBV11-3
TGTGCCAGCAGCTTAGTTTGGACTAGAAACAATGAGCAGTTCTTC
CASSLVWTRNNEQFF
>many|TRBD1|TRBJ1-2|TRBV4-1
TGCGCCAGCAGCCAAGTCGGGACAGGGGGCATGGTTCACTATGGCTACACCTTC
CASSQVGTGGMVHYGYTF
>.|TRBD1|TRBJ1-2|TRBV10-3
TGTGCCACCTCAGAGGGGGCGGTACGTGGCTACACCTTC
CATSEGAVRGYTF
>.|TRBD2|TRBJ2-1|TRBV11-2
TGTGCCAGCAGCTTAGGATCCCAACTAGCGGGGGGTTGGTGGGAGCAGTTCTTC
CASSLGSQLAGGWWEQFF
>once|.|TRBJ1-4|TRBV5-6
TGTGCCAGCAGCAACCCCCAAAGGGGCGCCGATGAAAAACTGTTTTTT
CASSNPQRGADEKLFF
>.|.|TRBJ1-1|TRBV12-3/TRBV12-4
TGTGCCAGCAGTTTTCCAGGGAACACTGAAGCTTTCTTT
CASSFPGNTEAFF
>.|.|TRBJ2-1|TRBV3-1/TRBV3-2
TGTGCCAGCAGTCGAGCGGACGGGAGAGGGTTCTTC
CASSRADGRGFF
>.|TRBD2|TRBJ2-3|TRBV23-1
TGCGCCAGCAGTCAATTGGCTAGCGGGATCCTCACAGATACGCAGTATTTT
CASSQLASGILTDTQYF
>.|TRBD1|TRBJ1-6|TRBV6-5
TGTGCCAGCAGTTCCGGGACAGGGAATTCACCCCTCCACTTT
CASSSGTGNSPLHF
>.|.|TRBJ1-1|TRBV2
TGTGCCAGCAAAAATGAGGCTGCCATGAACACTGAAGCTTTCTTT
CASKNEAAMNTEAFF